This T cell receptor beta chain was observed in a study of tumor-infiltrating lymphocytes in primary liver carcinoma. Unsorted bulk tissue, about 19-32 mg of it, served as the source for co-extraction of RNA and DNA. Those patients suffered from chronic HBV infection and were treatment-naive. Starting material of roughly 0.45 ug total RNA yielded TCR beta cDNA via a constant-region primer. A slightly modified ARM-PCR protocol with three nested multiplex PCR rounds produced these TCR beta libraries. TCRdb fed the multiplex PCR reads into MiXCR, producing one record per CDR3 protein. The table has about 120,000 distinct CDR3 sequences, around two thirds seen once. This clonotype was observed at least ten times. This sequence was found in a woman between 55 and 75 years old with primary liver carcinoma and hepatitis B virus infection. Sequences were obtained from tumor-adjacent normal liver tissue.

The CDR3 loop is CASSVSGPYNEQFF. As DNA, the CDR3 is TGTGCCAGCAGTGTTAGCGGGCCTTACAATGAGCAGTTCTTC. The rearrangement joins TRBV6-1 to TRBJ2-1; 7 bases align to TRBD2. Germline CDR1 and CDR2: MNHNS and SASEGT. V dropped 4 bases and J dropped 4; count of bases not matched to a gene: 4. The CDR3 loop spans 14 amino acids.